This TCR beta chain appears in the sequencing data of a study of blood T cell repertoires in COVID-19. Participants were aged about 18 to 89 years from some 24 US areas. Here immunoSEQ multiplex PCR was the method, and the copy in TCRdb shows in-frame clones only, minus some. The sample yields over 200,000 clones, 70% to 85% seen once. The receptor comes from a man between 35 and 55 years old who had recovered from COVID-19. Sequenced sample: PBMCs or T cells enriched from blood (not recorded which).

The CDR3 here is CASIQQGAATNEKLFF. The CDR3 coding sequence is TGTGCCAGTATTCAACAGGGGGCTGCAACTAATGAAAAACTGTTTTTT. The chain has TRBV19 and TRBJ1-4; 9 bases align to TRBD1. The CDR3 consists of 16 residues. The germline CDR1 and CDR2 sequences are LNHDA and SQIVND (reference sequence). V shed 7 bases, J shed 0 bases, and the junction held 6 bases outside the gene matches.